The 20 T cell receptor beta chains below were found in one sample sequenced in a study of identical twins. Via MiXCR, TCRdb re-called the 5' RACE reads, giving one row per CDR3 protein. The table records roughly 350,000 distinct CDR3 sequences, 9% of them present only once. The sequenced material came from naive T cells sorted from blood. The receptors derive from a woman between 50 and 59 years old in good health.

This clonotype turned up a few times. The chain carries TRBV5-1 and TRBJ2-1, with 8 positions matching TRBD1. The V gene end was trimmed by 7 bases and the J gene end by 6 bases; junction bases not matched to a gene: 12. Germline V gene sequence: CDR1 SGHRS, CDR2 YFSETQ. The CDR3 contains 15 residues. CDR3 sequence reads: CASGSTGASPNEQFF. Here the CDR3 DNA reads TGCGCCAGCGGATCGACAGGGGCTTCACCCAATGAGCAGTTCTTC.

The genes are TRBV29-1 and TRBJ2-7; TRBD2 is a possible D gene (6 bases). This CDR3 region has 13 residues. Germline CDR1 SQVTM, CDR2 ANQGSEA. V shed 2 bases and J shed 1 base, with 9 bases lying between them. The DNA for the CDR3 is TGCAGCGTTGAATGGGGACTTTCCTACGAGCAGTACTTC. It translates to CSVEWGLSYEQYF.

The chain recombines TRBV20-1 with TRBJ2-7; D could derive from TRBD1 or TRBD2 (5 bases each). V shed 5 bases and J shed 2 bases, with 16 bases lying between them. The CDR3 is 14 residues long. Germline lookup yields CDR1 DFQATT and CDR2 SNEGSKA (reference sequence). In DNA, the CDR3 is TGCAGTGCTTACCACTGGACGGGACCCTACGAGCAGTACTTC. This translates into CSAYHWTGPYEQYF.

The gene calls are TRBV11-1 and TRBJ2-5; tentatively, D is TRBD2 (6 bases). Germline CDR1 SGHAT, CDR2 FQDESV (reference sequence). V was pared by 5 bases and J by 4 bases, with 14 bases between. This CDR3 contains 14 residues. The CDR3 DNA follows: TGTGCCAGCAGCCGGGCTCCGGGGGTAGAGACCCAGTACTTC. It encodes CASSRAPGVETQYF.

This clonotype came up a few times. This sequence joins TRBV12-3 or TRBV12-4 and TRBJ1-3, with 9 bases aligning to TRBD1. The CDR3 consists of 15 residues. V lost 8 bases and J lost 3; bases outside the gene matches: 8. DNA of the CDR3: TGTGCCAGCGGTACCGGGACAGGGTTTGGAAACACCATATATTTT. It codes for CASGTGTGFGNTIYF.

This clonotype has a handful of counts. The chain links TRBV18 to TRBJ2-2; TRBD1 or TRBD2 may be the D gene (5 bases each). CDR3 size: 14 residues. Trimming pared 4 bases from V and 5 bases from J, leaving 11 bases between. CDR1 and CDR2 from the germline V gene are KGHSH and LQKENI. The CDR3 DNA reads as TGTGCCAGCTCACACACCGAGGGGACCGGGGAGCTGTTTTTT. Its translation: CASSHTEGTGELFF.

The CDR3 DNA sequence: TGTGCCAGCAGCGCCGGGACAGGGGGCTACAATGAGCAGTTCTTC. It encodes CASSAGTGGYNEQFF. The chain links TRBV13 to TRBJ2-1; TRBD1 aligns across 11 bases. With V trimmed by 5 bases and J by 3 bases, 3 bases remained unmatched. This CDR3 contains 15 residues. The germline CDR1 and CDR2 sequences are PRHDT and FYEKMQ (reference sequence). Full variable domain (rest looked up from reference TRBV13 and TRBJ2-1): AAGVIQSPRHLIKEKRETATLKCYPIPRHDTVYWYQQGPGQDPQFLISFYEKMQSDKGSIPDRFSAQQFSDYHSELNMSSLELGDSALYFCASSAGTGGYNEQFFGPGTRLTVL.

In DNA, the CDR3 is TGTGCCATCAGTGATTCAGGGGACCGTAACTATGGCTACACCTTC. Translated, it gives CAISDSGDRNYGYTF. The V gene is TRBV10-3, the J gene TRBJ1-2; weak D call: TRBD1 (6 bases). CDR3 length: 15 residues. V shed 3 bases and J shed 1 base, with 12 bases lying between them. Germline V gives CDR1 ENHRY, CDR2 SYGVKD.

This chain connects TRBV12-5 to TRBJ2-1; D possibly matches TRBD1 or TRBD2 (6 bases each). Germline-derived CDR1 and CDR2 are LGHNT and FRNRAP. The CDR3 covers 18 residues. The V and J ends lost 5 bases and 6 bases respectively, with 26 bases between them. The CDR3 here is CASGQGWRATGAGNEQFF. The CDR3, as DNA: TGTGCTAGTGGTCAAGGGTGGAGGGCCACGGGGGCTGGCAATGAGCAGTTCTTC.

This clonotype was picked up a small number of times. The CDR3 DNA reads as TGCAGTGCTAGATGGGGCGCCGAAAGCACAGATACGCAGTATTTT. This sequence encodes CSARWGAESTDTQYF. V is TRBV20-1 and J is TRBJ2-3; D possibly corresponds to TRBD1 (5 bases). The CDR3 loop spans 15 amino acids. V was pared by 2 bases and J by 0 bases, with 12 bases between. The germline V gene has CDR1 DFQATT and CDR2 SNEGSKA (reference sequence).

This sequence joins TRBV5-4 and TRBJ2-1; 9 bases are shared with TRBD2. CDR1 and CDR2 from the germline V gene are SGHNT and YYREEE (reference sequence). The CDR3 sequence is 16 residues long. V gave up 4 bases and J gave up 6 bases; unmatched junction bases: 11. Written as DNA, the CDR3 is TGTGCCAGCAGCGAGATAGCGGGAGAGAAGATCAATGAGCAGTTCTTC. Amino acids: CASSEIAGEKINEQFF.

This clonotype occurred a few times. In DNA, the CDR3 is TGTGCCAGCAGCCACCGCGGGAGGGCCCGCGAGCAGTACTTC. Translation: CASSHRGRAREQYF. This chain joins TRBV3-1 and TRBJ2-7; TRBD2 matches at 9 bases. V trimming: 3 bases; J trimming: 6 bases; junction bases outside the gene matches: 6. Germline loops: CDR1 LGHDT, CDR2 YNNKEL (reference sequence). This CDR3 region has 14 residues.

This clonotype was detected many times. V and J are TRBV12-3 or TRBV12-4 and TRBJ2-2, with TRBD1 matching 10 bases. The CDR3 spans 17 residues. V lost 6 bases, J lost 0 bases, and 7 bases stayed unmatched. The chain's CDR3 is CASRSGQGVSNTGELFF. CDR3 in DNA: TGTGCCAGCAGATCCGGACAGGGGGTTTCGAACACCGGGGAGCTGTTTTTT.

The chain has TRBV3-1 and TRBJ1-3, with TRBD1 matching 7 bases. The germline gives CDR1 LGHDT, CDR2 YNNKEL (reference sequence). The CDR3 sequence is 18 residues long. The ends lost 0 bases at V and 0 bases at J; junction bases unmatched: 8. DNA for the CDR3: TGTGCCAGCAGCCAAGATGGGACAGCCCTTCTCTCTGGAAACACCATATATTTT. This encodes CASSQDGTALLSGNTIYF.

This clonotype was picked up many times. The V call is TRBV5-1, the J call TRBJ1-3; a weak D match, TRBD1 (6 bases). V lost 6 bases and J 4 bases, leaving 11 bases between the germline ends. Germline values: CDR1 SGHRS, CDR2 YFSETQ. This CDR3 comprises 13 residues. CDR3 loop: CASTGAPGNTIYF. CDR3 bases: TGCGCCAGCACAGGGGCGCCAGGAAACACCATATATTTT.

The sample holds a few counts of this clonotype. This chain links TRBV29-1 with TRBJ2-1, with D maybe TRBD2 (5 bases). V was shortened by 3 bases and J by 9 bases, with 12 bases between the two germline ends. Germline CDR1 reads SQVTM; CDR2 reads ANQGSEA. This CDR3 contains 12 residues. This CDR3 reads CSVERARGEQFF. The CDR3 nucleotides are TGCAGCGTTGAGAGGGCCCGGGGTGAGCAGTTCTTC.

This clonotype was recorded many times. The chain recombines TRBV27 with TRBJ2-7; maybe TRBD1 (6 bases). This CDR3 has 14 amino acids. In germline, CDR1 is MNHEY, CDR2 SMNVEV (reference sequence). V gave up 0 bases and J gave up 3 bases, with 9 bases separating them. This CDR3 is CASSLSLTGYEQYF. CDR3 nucleotide sequence: TGTGCCAGCAGTTTATCTCTGACAGGCTACGAGCAGTACTTC.

This clonotype has just a few counts. V usage is TRBV4-1 and J usage is TRBJ2-7, with TRBD2 matching over 7 bases. V trimming: 2 bases; J trimming: 9 bases; junction bases outside the gene matches: 10. The CDR3 is made up of 14 amino acids. Germline CDR1 MGHRA, CDR2 YSYEKL. CDR3 bases: TGCGCCAGCAGCCAACTCGGACTAGACGGTGGGCAGTACTTC. Translated, it gives CASSQLGLDGGQYF.

The gene calls are TRBV30 and TRBJ1-2, with D maybe TRBD1 (6 bases). CDR3 length: 17 amino acids. Trimming took off 0 bases at V and 0 bases at J, with 17 bases between the two ends. Germline-derived CDR1 and CDR2 are GTSNPN and SVGIG (reference sequence). CDR3 loop: CAWSVTGAGDSNYGYTF. The CDR3 DNA reads as TGTGCCTGGAGTGTAACGGGGGCAGGGGATTCTAACTATGGCTACACCTTC.

Many counts were recorded for this clonotype. V usage is TRBV5-1 and J usage is TRBJ1-2; 9 bases fit TRBD1. Trimming at V came to 4 bases and at J to 5 bases, leaving 9 bases not matched to a gene. Germline values: CDR1 SGHRS, CDR2 YFSETQ. This CDR3 has 15 residues. The CDR3 nucleotides are TGCGCCAGCAGCCCTTCACAGGGGGCACCGTATGGCTACACCTTC. Translation: CASSPSQGAPYGYTF.